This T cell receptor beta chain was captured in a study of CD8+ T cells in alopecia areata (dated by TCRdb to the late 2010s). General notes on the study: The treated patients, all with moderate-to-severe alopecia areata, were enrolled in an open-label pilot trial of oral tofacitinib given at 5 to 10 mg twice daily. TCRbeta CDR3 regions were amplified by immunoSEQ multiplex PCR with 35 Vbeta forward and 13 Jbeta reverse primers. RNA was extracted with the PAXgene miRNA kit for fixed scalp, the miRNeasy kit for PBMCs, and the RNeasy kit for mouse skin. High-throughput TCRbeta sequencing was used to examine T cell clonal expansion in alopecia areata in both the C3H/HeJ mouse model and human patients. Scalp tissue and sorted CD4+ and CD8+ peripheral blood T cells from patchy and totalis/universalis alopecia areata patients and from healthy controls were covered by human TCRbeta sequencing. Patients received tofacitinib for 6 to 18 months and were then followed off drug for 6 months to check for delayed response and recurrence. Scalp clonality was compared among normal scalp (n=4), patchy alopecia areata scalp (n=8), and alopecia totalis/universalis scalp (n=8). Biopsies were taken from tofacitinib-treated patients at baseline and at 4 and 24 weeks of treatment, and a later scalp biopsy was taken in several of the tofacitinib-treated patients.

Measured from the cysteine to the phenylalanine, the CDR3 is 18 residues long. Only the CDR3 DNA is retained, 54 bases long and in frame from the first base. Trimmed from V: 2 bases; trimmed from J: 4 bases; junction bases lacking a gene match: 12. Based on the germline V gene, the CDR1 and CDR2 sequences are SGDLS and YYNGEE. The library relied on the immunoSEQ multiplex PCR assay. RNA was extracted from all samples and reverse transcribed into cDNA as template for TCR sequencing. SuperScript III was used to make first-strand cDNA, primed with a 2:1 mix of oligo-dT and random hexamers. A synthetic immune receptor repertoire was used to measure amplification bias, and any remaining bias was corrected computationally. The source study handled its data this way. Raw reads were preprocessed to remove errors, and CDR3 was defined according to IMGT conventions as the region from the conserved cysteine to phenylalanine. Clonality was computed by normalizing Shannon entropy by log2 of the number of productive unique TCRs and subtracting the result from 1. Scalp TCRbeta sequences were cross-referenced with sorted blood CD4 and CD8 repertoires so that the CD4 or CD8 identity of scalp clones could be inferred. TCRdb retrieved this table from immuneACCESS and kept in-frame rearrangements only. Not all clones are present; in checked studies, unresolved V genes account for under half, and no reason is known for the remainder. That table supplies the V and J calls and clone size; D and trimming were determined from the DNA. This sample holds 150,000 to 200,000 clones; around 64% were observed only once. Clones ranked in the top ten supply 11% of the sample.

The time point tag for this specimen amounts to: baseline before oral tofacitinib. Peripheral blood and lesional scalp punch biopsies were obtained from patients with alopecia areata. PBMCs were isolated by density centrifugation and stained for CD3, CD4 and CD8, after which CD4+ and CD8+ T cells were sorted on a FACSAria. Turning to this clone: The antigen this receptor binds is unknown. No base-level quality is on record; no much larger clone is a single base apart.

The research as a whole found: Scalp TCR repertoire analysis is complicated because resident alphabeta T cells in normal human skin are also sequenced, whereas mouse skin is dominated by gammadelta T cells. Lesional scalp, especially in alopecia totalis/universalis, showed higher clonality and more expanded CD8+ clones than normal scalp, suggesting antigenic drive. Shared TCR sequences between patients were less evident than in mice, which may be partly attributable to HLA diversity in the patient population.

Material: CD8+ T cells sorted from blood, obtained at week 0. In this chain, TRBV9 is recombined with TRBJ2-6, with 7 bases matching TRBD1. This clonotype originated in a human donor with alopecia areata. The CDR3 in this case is CASSVRGPRGLGANVLTF. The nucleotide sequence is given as TGTGCCAGCAGCGTGAGGGGACCGAGGGGGCTCGGGGCCAACGTCCTGACTTTC.